This T cell receptor beta chain came from a study of cytomegalovirus exposure and HLA in healthy donors. Whole-study context: Findings of an earlier analysis included more than 90 million unique TCR beta sequences from roughly 200 million T cells.

Broader study findings: It was assumed in the presence/absence analyses that sequencing depth was roughly uniform across donors. A later analysis reportedly found that, within productive TCRs, an Asian-associated ancestry cluster had fewer N-insertions than the mean observed across the roughly 610 donors.

PCR primers comprised 60 Vbeta and 13 Jbeta primers. Data came from immunoSEQ multiplex PCR; TCRdb stores just in-frame clones and leaves some out. The profile covers fewer than 200,000 clones, with over 75% appearing a single time and roughly 2% taken by the ten largest. Details on this clone: Antigen: not known.

CDR1 and CDR2 from the germline V gene are MNHEY and SVGAGI. V gave up 5 bases and J gave up 3 bases, with 11 bases separating them. This CDR3 comprises 14 residues. Material for sequencing was PBMCs. The rearrangement links TRBV6-5 to TRBJ1-5; perhaps TRBD1 as D (6 bases). The clonotype was recovered from a human donor in good health. The CDR3 loop reads CASSRQALNQPQHF. The CDR3 nucleotides read TGTGCCAGCAGTCGACAGGCGCTCAATCAGCCCCAGCATTTT.